A selection of T cell receptor beta chains follows, all from one sample in a study of blood T cell repertoires in COVID-19. The table came from immunoSEQ multiplex PCR; TCRdb's copy has only in-frame clones and leaves some out. Among hundreds of thousands of clones, around 88% were seen once, and the ten largest hold over 9.5%. Sequencing input: peripheral blood. All receptors derive from a woman in her forties or fifties with COVID-19, enrolled during active disease. Both conserved end residues are part of each CDR3. D genes are given only for firm matches. For some rows the clone size is stated as once, few or many, or as a class when expanded; others skip it.

>TRBV2|-|TRBJ1-4|-
TGTGCCAGCAGTGAACGTTCTTCAACTAATGAAAAACTGTTTTTT
CASSERSSTNEKLFF
>TRBV11-2|TRBD2|TRBJ2-1|-
TGTGCCAGCAGCTTAGCGTCGGGGGGGGCGAATGAGCAGTTCTTC
CASSLASGGANEQFF
>TRBV7-6|TRBD2|TRBJ2-1|-
TGTGCCAGCAGCTTAACCCCGGGGGGGCCCTCCAATGAGCAGTTCTTC
CASSLTPGGPSNEQFF
>TRBV6-5|TRBD1|TRBJ2-5|-
TGTGCCAGCAGGTCGACAGGGCTGGAGACCCAGTACTTC
CASRSTGLETQYF
>TRBV2|TRBD1|TRBJ1-5|once
TGTGCCAGCCAGGGACAGGGCTATCAGCCCCAGCATTTT
CASQGQGYQPQHF
>TRBV9|TRBD2|TRBJ2-2|-
TGTGCCAGCAGCTCAAGGACTAGCGGAAACACCGGGGAGCTGTTTTTT
CASSSRTSGNTGELFF
>TRBV30|-|TRBJ2-7|-
TGTGCCTCCACCGTAGGTAGGAGGCCCTACGAGCAGTACTTC
CASTVGRRPYEQYF
>TRBV6-5|-|TRBJ1-3|few
TGTGCCAGCAGGAGCTCTGGAAACACCATATATTTT
CASRSSGNTIYF
>TRBV5-6|-|TRBJ1-6|-
TGTGCCAGCAGCTTGGCGGGGGCCTATAATTCACCCCTCCACTTT
CASSLAGAYNSPLHF
>TRBV4-1|-|TRBJ1-5|-
TGCGCCAGCAGCCAAGGGGACAATAGCAATCAGCCCCAGCATTTT
CASSQGDNSNQPQHF
>TRBV5-1|TRBD1|TRBJ1-2|-
TGCGCCAGCAGCTTGGCCTCGTCAGGGGGTGACTATGGCTACACCTTC
CASSLASSGGDYGYTF
>TRBV6-6|-|TRBJ1-1|once
TGTGCCAGCAGTTACCAGGGCCGGAACACTGAAGCTTTCTTT
CASSYQGRNTEAFF
>TRBV9|-|TRBJ2-7|-
TGTGCCAGCAGCGAATTCCCAGGGTTCGAGCAGTACTTC
CASSEFPGFEQYF
>TRBV5-1|-|TRBJ1-2|-
TGCGCCAGCAGTCTGGCAGGCTATGGCTACACCTTC
CASSLAGYGYTF
>TRBV5-1|-|TRBJ2-3|-
TGCGCCAGCAGTTCCGGACAGGGAGGGGTCGATACGCAGTATTTT
CASSSGQGGVDTQYF
>TRBV2|TRBD1|TRBJ1-1|-
TGTGCCAGCGGGACAGGGCAGAACACTGAAGCTTTCTTT
CASGTGQNTEAFF
>TRBV9|TRBD1|TRBJ1-2|-
TGTGCCAGCTCCCTATCCCAGGGGGCGCAGTATGGCTACACCTTC
CASSLSQGAQYGYTF
>TRBV19|-|TRBJ1-6|-
TGTGCCAGTAGTTCCCAAGGGGTGGGCTCACCCCTCCACTTT
CASSSQGVGSPLHF
>TRBV28|TRBD2|TRBJ2-3|-
TGTGCCAGCAGTTCCCAATGGGGCGGGGGGGCCAGTGGCACAGATACGCAGTATTTT
CASSSQWGGGASGTDTQYF
>TRBV3-1/TRBV3-2|-|TRBJ2-7|-
TGTGCCAGCAGCCAAGCCGAAGAGGCTTACGAGCAGTACTTC
CASSQAEEAYEQYF
>TRBV2|-|TRBJ2-1|-
TGTGCCAGCAGTGAAGGCCACAGTTCCTACAATGAGCAGTTCTTC
CASSEGHSSYNEQFF
>TRBV28|-|TRBJ1-3|-
TGTGCCAGCAGTACAGGAAACACCATATATTTT
CASSTGNTIYF
>TRBV6-5|-|TRBJ1-3|-
TGTGCCAGCAGTTACGTGGCAGGCTCTGGAAACACCATATATTTT
CASSYVAGSGNTIYF
>TRBV2|-|TRBJ1-6|few
TGTGCCAGCAGTAGCGGCAGCTCCTATAATTCACCCCTCCACTTT
CASSSGSSYNSPLHF
>TRBV19|-|TRBJ1-2|-
TGTGCCAGTTCGCGGGATGGTCTGAACTATGGCTACACCTTC
CASSRDGLNYGYTF
>TRBV27|TRBD1|TRBJ2-7|-
TGTGCCAGCAGTCGGTCAAACCGGGACAGCTACTACGAGCAGTACTTC
CASSRSNRDSYYEQYF
>TRBV4-2|-|TRBJ2-1|-
TGTGCCAGCAGCCGCGATAGCGAATCCTCCTACAATGAGCAGTTCTTC
CASSRDSESSYNEQFF
>TRBV7-9|-|TRBJ1-2|once
TGTGCCAGCAGCTTCTTGACAGTAGGATCTGGGGGCTACACCTTC
CASSFLTVGSGGYTF
>TRBV28|-|TRBJ2-7|-
TGTGCCAGCAGTACCCAAGGCGGACAGAAAAGCTACGAGCAGTACTTC
CASSTQGGQKSYEQYF
>TRBV4-1|-|TRBJ2-1|-
TGCGCCAGCAGCCAAGTTTCGGCAGGGAATCTTGGGGAGCAGTTCTTC
CASSQVSAGNLGEQFF
>TRBV6-5|TRBD1|TRBJ1-2|-
TGTGCCAGCAGTTACATGGGACAGGGGAGGGGCTACACCTTC
CASSYMGQGRGYTF
>TRBV18|-|TRBJ2-7|once
TGTGCCAGCTCACCCGTGAGCTCCTACGAGCAGTACTTC
CASSPVSSYEQYF
>TRBV2|TRBD2|TRBJ2-5|-
TGTGCCAGCAATGGAGCGGGGGCAGGAGAGACCCAGTACTTC
CASNGAGAGETQYF
>TRBV19|-|TRBJ1-1|-
TGTGCCAGTAGAGGTGGGGGCACCGGACAAGCTTTCTTT
CASRGGGTGQAFF
>TRBV2|-|TRBJ2-5|-
TGTGCCAGCACCCTATATGCGGGTGAAGAGACCCAGTACTTC
CASTLYAGEETQYF
>TRBV5-6|-|TRBJ1-2|-
TGTGCCAGCAGCTTCACAGGTGGCTACACCTTC
CASSFTGGYTF
>TRBV18|TRBD1|TRBJ1-2|-
TGTGCCAGCTCACAGACAGGGGGGCTTAACTATGGCTACACCTTC
CASSQTGGLNYGYTF
>TRBV5-1|TRBD2|TRBJ2-7|-
TGCGCCAGCAGCATGACTAGCGGGGGGACTTCCTACGAGCAGTACTTC
CASSMTSGGTSYEQYF
>TRBV11-3|-|TRBJ1-1|-
TGTGCCAGCTCCTTGTCGGTGAACACTGAAGCTTTCTTT
CASSLSVNTEAFF
>TRBV5-1|TRBD2|TRBJ2-5|-
TGCGCCAGCAGCTTGGCTAGCGGAGTGAGAGAGACCCAGTACTTC
CASSLASGVRETQYF
>TRBV20-1|-|TRBJ2-1|-
TGCAGTGCTAGTATTACGGGACACCCGGACAATGAGCAGTTCTTC
CSASITGHPDNEQFF
>TRBV7-8|TRBD1|TRBJ2-7|-
TGTGCCAGCAGCTTAGAACAGGGGCCCTACGAGCAGTACTTC
CASSLEQGPYEQYF
>TRBV9|-|TRBJ1-1|-
TGTGCCAGCAGCGTAGGGGCGCAGGGCACTGAAGCTTTCTTT
CASSVGAQGTEAFF
>TRBV27|-|TRBJ2-2|-
TGTGCCAGCAGTTTTAGTGTCGGCACCGGGGAGCTGTTTTTT
CASSFSVGTGELFF
>TRBV27|TRBD2|TRBJ2-7|-
TGTGCCAGCAGAGAAGCGGGGGGGTTATACGAGCAGTACTTC
CASREAGGLYEQYF
>TRBV10-3|TRBD1|TRBJ1-1|-
TGTGCCATCAGGGACAGGGGAGCCCCCGAAGCTTTCTTT
CAIRDRGAPEAFF
>TRBV5-8|TRBD2|TRBJ2-2|-
TGTGCCAGCAGCCACCCACTAGCGGGGGACACCGGGGAGCTGTTTTTT
CASSHPLAGDTGELFF
>TRBV7-9|-|TRBJ1-4|-
TGTGCCAGCAGCCTCGACAGCGAAAAACTGTTTTTT
CASSLDSEKLFF
>TRBV12-3/TRBV12-4|-|TRBJ1-1|-
TGTGCCAGCAGTTTTCGTGGGAGTCTCGAAGCTTTCTTT
CASSFRGSLEAFF
>TRBV10-1|TRBD2|TRBJ2-3|-
TGCGCCAGCAGCACTTATCCGGGACTAGCGAGCACAAAGGATACGCAGTATTTT
CASSTYPGLASTKDTQYF
>TRBV19|TRBD1|TRBJ1-5|-
TGTGCCAGTTCTAGACAGGGGGATGGACAGCCCCAGCATTTT
CASSRQGDGQPQHF
>TRBV28|TRBD1|TRBJ2-7|-
TGTGCCAGCAGTTCACAGGGGTTTGAGCAGTACTTC
CASSSQGFEQYF
>TRBV12-3/TRBV12-4|-|TRBJ1-2|-
TGTGCCAGCAGTCGAGACAGTGGCTATGGCTACACCTTC
CASSRDSGYGYTF
>TRBV15|-|TRBJ2-7|-
TGTGCCACCAGCACCGACAGATACTCCTACGAGCAGTACTTC
CATSTDRYSYEQYF
>TRBV4-1|-|TRBJ2-6|once
TGCGCCAGCAGCCCCGCATGGCCCACTGGGGCCAACGTCCTGACTTTC
CASSPAWPTGANVLTF
>TRBV9|TRBD2|TRBJ2-3|-
TGTGCCAGCAGCCCCGGTGGGGGGGGAACAGATACGCAGTATTTT
CASSPGGGGTDTQYF
>TRBV10-3|-|TRBJ1-1|medium-sized
TGTGCCATCAGTGAGGGACAGACGAACACTGAAGCTTTCTTT
CAISEGQTNTEAFF
>TRBV30|TRBD1|TRBJ1-3|-
TGTGCCTGGAGTGTAGGGGGCAAAGTCAACACCATATATTTT
CAWSVGGKVNTIYF
>TRBV19|-|TRBJ1-3|-
TGTGCCAGTATTCCGTTCGGGGGGGCCTCTGGAAACACCATATATTTT
CASIPFGGASGNTIYF
>TRBV2|TRBD1|TRBJ1-6|-
TGTGCCAGCAGTGTCGAGACAGGGAGGAATTCACCCCTCCACTTT
CASSVETGRNSPLHF